These T cell receptor beta chains were read from a single sample in a study of blood T cell repertoires in COVID-19. The table came from immunoSEQ multiplex PCR; TCRdb's copy has only in-frame clones and leaves some out. The sample lists 250,000 or so clones, over 70% occurring once. Source material: peripheral blood. The source of these receptors is a woman between 35 and 50 years old who had recovered from COVID-19. The CDR3 runs from the conserved cysteine through the conserved F or W. The D gene is left open where the match is weak. Not every row has a clone size; where given, it reads once, few, many or a size class.

size	V	D	J	CDR3	DNA
-	TRBV6-5	-	TRBJ2-3	CASSYWAGPTDTQYF	TGTGCCAGCAGTTACTGGGCAGGGCCCACAGATACGCAGTATTTT
-	TRBV5-4	-	TRBJ2-7	CACYSTESLYEQYF	TGTGCCTGCTACTCGACAGAGAGCCTCTACGAGCAGTACTTC
-	TRBV7-6	TRBD1	TRBJ2-5	CASSFTGTVLGTQYF	TGTGCCAGCAGTTTTACCGGGACAGTTCTAGGGACCCAGTACTTC
few	TRBV6-5	-	TRBJ2-2	CASSNGVTGELFF	TGTGCCAGCAGCAACGGGGTCACCGGGGAGCTGTTTTTT
once	TRBV4-1	TRBD1	TRBJ1-4	CASSPFPGQSNEKLFF	TGCGCCAGCAGCCCATTTCCGGGACAGTCTAATGAAAAACTGTTTTTT
-	TRBV4-3	TRBD1	TRBJ2-1	CASSQGITDRGNEQFF	TGCGCCAGCAGCCAAGGGATCACGGACAGGGGAAATGAGCAGTTCTTC
-	TRBV5-6	-	TRBJ1-4	CASSLPQLGKLFF	TGTGCCAGCAGCTTGCCACAGTTGGGAAAACTGTTTTTT
-	TRBV5-6	-	TRBJ2-7	CASSLVQVDSYEQYF	TGTGCCAGCAGCTTGGTCCAGGTGGACTCCTACGAGCAGTACTTC
-	TRBV2	TRBD1	TRBJ1-2	CASIRDRANYGYTF	TGTGCCAGCATCCGGGACAGAGCTAACTATGGCTACACCTTC
-	TRBV20-1	-	TRBJ2-1	CSASPGGGYEQFF	TGCAGTGCTAGTCCGGGGGGCGGGTATGAGCAGTTCTTC
-	TRBV5-3	-	TRBJ2-1	CARSRGKGLFF	TGTGCCAGAAGCAGGGGTAAGGGGTTATTCTTC
-	TRBV14	-	TRBJ1-1	CASRYGQLNTEAFF	TGTGCCAGCAGGTACGGACAGCTGAACACTGAAGCTTTCTTT
-	TRBV5-6	-	TRBJ2-3	CASSAFYTDTQYF	TGTGCCAGCAGCGCCTTCTACACAGATACGCAGTATTTT
-	TRBV6-4	TRBD1	TRBJ1-1	CASRKGQGATEAFF	TGTGCCAGCAGGAAGGGACAGGGGGCCACTGAAGCTTTCTTT
-	TRBV7-9	TRBD2	TRBJ2-1	CASSYYFSGGASNEQFF	TGTGCCAGCAGCTACTACTTTAGCGGGGGGGCCTCCAATGAGCAGTTCTTC
-	TRBV5-8	-	TRBJ2-5	CASSLRGQETQYF	TGTGCCAGCAGCCTGCGAGGCCAAGAGACCCAGTACTTC
-	TRBV30	-	TRBJ2-7	CAWSWSGAGEQYF	TGTGCCTGGAGTTGGTCAGGGGCCGGCGAGCAGTACTTC
-	TRBV28	TRBD1	TRBJ2-6	CASSAGQGAIYGANVLTF	TGTGCCAGCAGTGCGGGACAGGGGGCGATTTATGGGGCCAACGTCCTGACTTTC
-	TRBV5-1	-	TRBJ2-7	CASSLAGIRGSAYEQYF	TGCGCCAGCAGCTTGGCTGGAATTCGGGGTTCTGCCTACGAGCAGTACTTC
-	TRBV9	-	TRBJ1-1	CASSVAGGGTEAFF	TGTGCCAGCAGCGTAGCGGGAGGGGGGACTGAAGCTTTCTTT
once	TRBV6-6	-	TRBJ2-7	CASSSYRPPNEQYF	TGTGCCAGCAGTTCGTATCGCCCACCTAACGAGCAGTACTTC
-	TRBV12-2	-	TRBJ1-2	CASRFSFRGARDRGSYGYTF	TGTGCAAGTCGCTTTTCTTTCCGCGGGGCCCGGGACAGGGGAAGCTATGGCTACACCTTC
-	TRBV20-1	TRBD1	TRBJ1-6	CSASTTGTEGLRYNSPLHF	TGCAGTGCTAGTACGACAGGGACGGAGGGACTGCGATATAATTCACCCCTCCACTTT
-	TRBV5-6	TRBD1	TRBJ1-1	CASSLKGQTTEAFF	TGTGCCAGCAGCTTAAAGGGACAGACCACTGAAGCTTTCTTT
once	TRBV7-9	-	TRBJ1-6	CASSSGNSPLHF	TGTGCCAGCAGCTCAGGGAACTCACCCCTCCACTTT
-	TRBV2	-	TRBJ2-3	CASSELVDTQYF	TGTGCCAGCAGTGAACTCGTAGATACGCAGTATTTT
-	TRBV18	-	TRBJ1-1	CASSPVSRTENTEAFF	TGTGCCAGCTCACCAGTTTCCCGGACAGAGAACACTGAAGCTTTCTTT
-	TRBV15	-	TRBJ1-5	CATTYRAGQPQHF	TGTGCCACCACATACAGGGCCGGTCAGCCCCAGCATTTT
-	TRBV2	-	TRBJ1-2	CASSEAPGISYSGYTF	TGTGCCAGCAGTGAAGCGCCGGGGATATCCTACTCTGGCTACACCTTC
-	TRBV2	-	TRBJ2-4	CASRYREGVNIQYF	TGTGCCAGCAGGTACAGGGAGGGGGTGAACATTCAGTACTTC
-	TRBV6-5	-	TRBJ1-2	CASSYGSEGAGYGYTF	TGTGCCAGCAGTTACGGAAGCGAGGGTGCGGGCTATGGCTACACCTTC
few	TRBV2	TRBD1	TRBJ2-5	CASGGQGPNF	TGTGCCAGCGGGGGACAGGGCCCTAACTTC
-	TRBV29-1	TRBD1	TRBJ1-2	CSATGGTNYGYTF	TGCAGCGCTACAGGGGGGACTAACTATGGCTACACCTTC
-	TRBV2	TRBD2	TRBJ2-1	CASSEGLSGGSYNEQFF	TGTGCCAGCAGTGAGGGCCTTAGCGGGGGGTCCTACAATGAGCAGTTCTTC
-	TRBV5-1	TRBD1	TRBJ1-4	CASSLGDRTNEKLFF	TGCGCCAGCAGCTTGGGGGACAGGACTAATGAAAAACTGTTTTTT
-	TRBV15	TRBD2	TRBJ2-5	CATSTSGGARETQYF	TGTGCCACCAGCACTAGCGGGGGGGCCAGGGAGACCCAGTACTTC
few	TRBV7-8	TRBD1	TRBJ1-1	CASSSDREAEAFF	TGTGCCAGCAGCTCCGACAGGGAGGCTGAAGCTTTCTTT
-	TRBV2	TRBD2	TRBJ2-3	CAGSGLAGATDTQYF	TGTGCCGGCAGCGGACTAGCGGGGGCCACAGATACGCAGTATTTT
few	TRBV7-9	-	TRBJ1-4	CASSLGLEGTNEKLFF	TGTGCCAGCAGTTTAGGGCTGGAGGGAACTAATGAAAAACTGTTTTTT
-	TRBV2	-	TRBJ2-5	CASSRQEYQETQYF	TGTGCCAGCAGCCGACAGGAATACCAAGAGACCCAGTACTTC
-	TRBV30	-	TRBJ1-5	CAWEGERNQPQHF	TGTGCCTGGGAGGGGGAGCGAAATCAGCCCCAGCATTTT
-	TRBV19	-	TRBJ2-5	CASSNRVYQETQYF	TGTGCCAGTAGTAACAGGGTGTACCAAGAGACCCAGTACTTC
few	TRBV24-1	TRBD1	TRBJ1-1	CATRALDRDNTEAFF	TGTGCCACCAGGGCCCTGGACAGGGACAACACTGAAGCTTTCTTT
-	TRBV27	TRBD2	TRBJ2-7	CASSPGTSATYEQYF	TGTGCCAGCAGCCCCGGGACTAGCGCTACCTACGAGCAGTACTTC
-	TRBV27	-	TRBJ1-5	CASSLIPPGTFGPQHF	TGTGCCAGCAGTTTAATACCCCCAGGGACTTTTGGGCCCCAGCATTTT
-	TRBV29-1	-	TRBJ2-3	CSVDVGFTDTQYF	TGCAGCGTTGATGTGGGCTTCACAGATACGCAGTATTTT
-	TRBV11-3	-	TRBJ1-1	CASSLGSMNTEAFF	TGTGCCAGCAGCTTAGGTAGCATGAACACTGAAGCTTTCTTT
-	TRBV9	TRBD1	TRBJ1-4	CASSADRGGNEKLFF	TGTGCCAGCAGCGCCGACAGGGGGGGAAATGAAAAACTGTTTTTT